One sample yielded the 27 T cell receptor beta chains listed below, sequenced in a study of T cell responses to AZD1222 COVID-19 vaccine. Some clones are missing from TCRdb's copy, which holds only in-frame ones; the method was immunoSEQ multiplex PCR. The data show approximately 150,000 clones, over 90% seen once. The sample here was peripheral blood, taken on day 0 of AZD1222 vaccination. These receptors were taken from an adult in good health.

This clone appeared a single time. The chain is built from TRBV3-1 (or the pseudogene TRBV3-2) and TRBJ2-7, with D maybe TRBD1 (6 bases). V was trimmed by 4 bases and J by 0 bases, leaving 13 bases between them. Germline V gene sequence: CDR1 LGHDT, CDR2 YNNKEL (reference sequence). This CDR3 contains 15 residues. CDR3: CASSLGGTFSYEQYF. The CDR3 region has the DNA TGTGCCAGCAGCCTTGGGGGCACCTTCTCCTACGAGCAGTACTTC.

This rearrangement joins TRBV5-4 to TRBJ2-7; D tentatively reads TRBD1 or TRBD2 (5 bases each). V was cut by 0 bases and J by 6 bases, with 13 bases left in between. Germline CDR1 is SGHNT and CDR2 is YYREEE (reference sequence). The CDR3 spans 14 residues. The CDR3 region has the DNA TGTGCCAGCAGCTTGGGGCAGGGAGAAGGCGAGCAGTACTTC. Translating gives CASSLGQGEGEQYF. Variable domain in full (rest from reference TRBV5-4 and TRBJ2-7): ETGVTQSPTHLIKTRGQQVTLRCSSQSGHNTVSWYQQALGQGPQFIFQYYREEENGRGNFPPRFSGLQFPNYSSELNVNALELDDSALYLCASSLGQGEGEQYFGPGTRLTVT.

This chain uses TRBV19 with TRBJ2-3; tentatively, D is TRBD1 or TRBD2 (6 bases each). CDR1 and CDR2 (germline): LNHDA, SQIVND (reference sequence). V lost 8 bases and J 4 bases, leaving 13 bases between the germline ends. This CDR3 comprises 13 residues. The CDR3 DNA follows: TGTGCCAGTGAGGGGGGCGGCCCAGATACGCAGTATTTT. This encodes CASEGGGPDTQYF. Drawing the rest from reference TRBV19 and TRBJ2-3, the complete variable domain is DGGITQSPKYLFRKEGQNVTLSCEQNLNHDAMYWYRQDPGQGLRLIYYSQIVNDFQKGDIAEGYSVSREKKESFPLTVTSAQKNPTAFYLCASEGGGPDTQYFGPGTRLTVL.

The chain links TRBV5-1 to TRBJ2-2; D is unresolved. The CDR3 loop spans 14 amino acids. V was trimmed by 0 bases and J by 5 bases, leaving 8 bases between them. Germline CDR1 SGHRS, CDR2 YFSETQ. Here the CDR3 reads CASSLGQETGELFF. CDR3 DNA: TGCGCCAGCAGCTTGGGGCAGGAAACCGGGGAGCTGTTTTTT. Full variable domain (rest looked up from reference TRBV5-1 and TRBJ2-2): KAGVTQTPRYLIKTRGQQVTLSCSPISGHRSVSWYQQTPGQGLQFLFEYFSETQRNKGNFPGRFSGRQFSNSRSEMNVSTLELGDSALYLCASSLGQETGELFFGEGSRLTVL.

V is TRBV4-1 and J is TRBJ2-3, with 12 bases matching TRBD2. V dropped 5 bases and J dropped 7; count of bases not matched to a gene: 10. The CDR3 loop spans 16 amino acids. Per germline, CDR1 MGHRA and CDR2 YSYEKL. The CDR3 nucleotides read TGCGCCAGCAGCAAAAGACTAGCGGGAGATGTGAATACGCAGTATTTT. Translation gives CASSKRLAGDVNTQYF.

This clone was counted a single time. The chain uses TRBV6-4 and TRBJ2-7, with D possibly matching TRBD2 (6 bases). The CDR3 length is 22 residues. V lost 2 bases, J lost 0 bases, and 32 bases lay in between. Germline assignment: CDR1 MRHNA and CDR2 SNTAGT. The CDR3 DNA is TGTGCCAGCAGTGACCGGGACTCGACTCTCCTACGACGTAAGGCCCCCTCCTACGAGCAGTACTTC. Protein product: CASSDRDSTLLRRKAPSYEQYF.

This clone occurred once. DNA for the CDR3: TGTGCCAGCAGCTTGGCATGGACAGGGGTTAACACCGGGGAGCTGTTTTTT. This encodes CASSLAWTGVNTGELFF. This rearrangement joins TRBV7-9 to TRBJ2-2; 9 bases map to TRBD1. J gave up 2 bases and V 3 bases, and 7 bases lay outside the gene matches. The CDR3 consists of 17 residues. Germline V gives CDR1 SEHNR, CDR2 FQNEAQ (reference sequence).

About this clone: Distinct nucleotide sequences in the sample also encode this CDR3. The J gene is TRBJ1-4, the V gene TRBV5-4; D not certain. CDR3 length: 15 residues. Trimming took off 0 bases at V and 2 bases at J, with 8 bases between the two ends. Germline values: CDR1 SGHNT, CDR2 YYREEE (reference sequence). The DNA of the CDR3 is TGTGCCAGCAGCTTGGCTGGAGGGACTAATGAAAAACTGTTTTTT. This encodes CASSLAGGTNEKLFF.

On this clone itself: Within the sample, other DNA sequences also encode this same CDR3. The chain couples TRBV9 to TRBJ1-1, with D perhaps matching TRBD1 (5 bases). CDR1 and CDR2 from the germline V gene are SGDLS and YYNGEE. This CDR3 has 13 residues. Trimming pared 2 bases from V and 4 bases from J, leaving 9 bases between. CDR3: CASSVGGSTEAFF. The CDR3 nucleotides are TGTGCCAGCAGCGTCGGGGGGAGCACTGAAGCTTTCTTT. The full variable domain, completed using reference TRBV9 and TRBJ1-1, is DSGVTQTPKHLITATGQRVTLRCSPRSGDLSVYWYQQSLDQGLQFLIQYYNGEERAKGNILERFSAQQFPDLHSELNLSSLELGDSALYFCASSVGGSTEAFFGQGTRLTVV.

Concerning this clone itself: Other DNA sequences in this sample translate to the same CDR3. The chain is built from TRBV7-3 and TRBJ1-2; tentative D call: TRBD1 (5 bases). CDR1 is SGHTA and CDR2 is FQGTGA in the germline V gene. Trimming removed 0 bases from V and 8 bases from J, with 10 bases in between. The CDR3 covers 13 residues. The CDR3 here is CASSLTQGSGYTF. CDR3 nucleotide sequence: TGTGCCAGCAGCTTAACGCAGGGTAGCGGCTACACCTTC. The full variable domain, with the rest looked up from reference TRBV7-3 and TRBJ1-2, is GAGVSQTPSNKVTEKGKYVELRCDPISGHTALYWYRQSLGQGPEFLIYFQGTGAADDSGLPNDRFFAVRPEGSVSTLKIQRTERGDSAVYLCASSLTQGSGYTFGSGTRLTVV.

The chain employs TRBV6-5 and TRBJ1-6; D remains ambiguous. The CDR3 consists of 15 residues. V lost 1 base and J 6 bases, leaving 10 bases between the germline ends. CDR1 and CDR2 from the germline V gene are MNHEY and SVGAGI. The CDR3 DNA is TGTGCCAGCAGTTACTGGGAGGGAGGTAATTCACCCCTCCACTTT. This codes for CASSYWEGGNSPLHF.

The chain is built from TRBV4-3 and TRBJ2-1, with TRBD2 identical over 8 bases. V shed 2 bases and J 9 bases; nucleotides not matched to a gene: 9. The CDR3 runs to 15 residues. Germline V gene data show CDR1 as LGHNA and CDR2 as YSLEER. Here the CDR3 DNA reads TGCGCCAGCAGCCAACCCTCGGGGGGGCGGGTTGAGCAGTTCTTC. It is translated as CASSQPSGGRVEQFF.

V gene TRBV27 combines with J gene TRBJ2-7; D is ambiguous. Germline V gene sequence: CDR1 MNHEY, CDR2 SMNVEV (reference sequence). The V end lost 3 bases, the J end lost 7 bases, and 16 bases lay between the germline ends. The CDR3 spans 14 residues. This CDR3 reads CASSFFWASSEQYF. The CDR3 DNA sequence: TGTGCCAGCAGTTTTTTTTGGGCGTCCTCGGAGCAGTACTTC.

The chain carries TRBV5-1 and TRBJ1-2, with D unclear. V lost 5 bases to trimming and J lost 2 bases, with 13 bases between them. The CDR3 is made up of 14 amino acids. The germline gives CDR1 SGHRS, CDR2 YFSETQ. This CDR3 is CASRNPADNYGYTF. In DNA, the CDR3 is TGCGCCAGCAGAAATCCAGCGGACAACTATGGCTACACCTTC. The full variable domain, with the rest looked up from reference TRBV5-1 and TRBJ1-2, is KAGVTQTPRYLIKTRGQQVTLSCSPISGHRSVSWYQQTPGQGLQFLFEYFSETQRNKGNFPGRFSGRQFSNSRSEMNVSTLELGDSALYLCASRNPADNYGYTFGSGTRLTVV.

The V call is TRBV5-1, the J call TRBJ2-3, with D maybe TRBD1 (5 bases). Trimming removed 3 bases from V and 0 bases from J, with 8 bases in between. The germline CDR1 and CDR2 sequences are SGHRS and YFSETQ. The CDR3 spans 14 residues. The DNA for the CDR3 is TGCGCCAGCAGCTCTCAGGGCAGCACAGATACGCAGTATTTT. It yields the protein CASSSQGSTDTQYF.

V and J are TRBV4-3 and TRBJ2-7, with D possibly being TRBD2 (5 bases). CDR1 is LGHNA and CDR2 is YSLEER in the germline V gene. The CDR3 is made up of 15 amino acids. V lost 1 base and J lost 0, with 10 bases in between. The CDR3 sequence: CASSQVAGSSYEQYF. The CDR3 DNA is TGCGCCAGCAGCCAAGTTGCGGGTAGCTCCTACGAGCAGTACTTC.

This clone has more than one count but fewer than ten. The chain joins TRBV23-1 to TRBJ2-2, with TRBD2 matching over 13 bases. TRBV23-1 qualifies as an ORF whose function is uncertain. The CDR3 contains 17 residues. V lost 2 bases to trimming and J lost 0 bases; unmatched junction nucleotides: 0. CDR3 region: CASSQGLAGANTGELFF. In DNA form, the CDR3 reads TGCGCCAGCAGTCAAGGACTAGCGGGAGCGAACACCGGGGAGCTGTTTTTT.

This clone has more than one count but fewer than ten. The rearrangement joins TRBV14 to TRBJ2-5; TRBD2 matches at 11 bases. The CDR3 length is 15 residues. Trimming at V came to 4 bases and at J to 3 bases, leaving 4 bases not matched to a gene. Per germline, CDR1 SGHDN and CDR2 FVKESK. The CDR3 loop reads CASSPGLAEKETQYF. In DNA form, the CDR3 reads TGTGCCAGCAGCCCGGGACTAGCGGAAAAAGAGACCCAGTACTTC.

Only one count was recorded for this clone. The chain joins TRBV7-2 to TRBJ2-7, with D unclear. CDR1 SGHTA and CDR2 FQGNSA come from the germline V gene. There are 18 residues in the CDR3. Trimming took 4 bases from V and 1 from J, leaving 23 bases between them. CDR3 DNA sequence: TGTGCCAGCAGCTCCCGCTTCGTTGGGTCGCGCGGTTCCTACGAGCAGTACTTC. Amino acid sequence: CASSSRFVGSRGSYEQYF.

The CDR3 loop reads CATSLIKKGGIYEQYF. For the CDR3, the DNA is TGTGCCACCAGCCTGATTAAGAAAGGGGGGATCTACGAGCAGTACTTC. The genes are TRBV24-1 and TRBJ2-7; D tentatively reads TRBD1 or TRBD2 (6 bases each). Trimming pared 7 bases from V and 3 bases from J, leaving 21 bases between. The CDR3 runs 16 residues. From germline, CDR1 is KGHDR and CDR2 SFDVKD.

This clone was counted a single time. This chain uses TRBV14 with TRBJ1-1; D is ambiguous. CDR1 and CDR2 from the germline V gene are SGHDN and FVKESK. This CDR3 has 13 amino acids. V dropped 6 bases and J dropped 5 bases, with 13 bases sitting between them. CDR3 bases: TGTGCCAGCAGGGCTCGGGGAAGGACTGAAGCTTTCTTT. It codes for CASRARGRTEAFF. The full variable domain, with the rest looked up from reference TRBV14 and TRBJ1-1, is EAGVTQFPSHSVIEKGQTVTLRCDPISGHDNLYWYRRVMGKEIKFLLHFVKESKQDESGMPNNRFLAERTGGTYSTLKVQPAELEDSGVYFCASRARGRTEAFFGQGTRLTVV.

The rearrangement uses TRBV7-2 and TRBJ2-1; 10 nucleotides match TRBD2. With V trimmed by 2 bases and J by 9 bases, 7 bases remained unmatched. CDR1 SGHTA and CDR2 FQGNSA come from the germline V gene. The CDR3 spans 15 residues. CDR3: CASSLLAGVGGEQFF. CDR3 in DNA: TGTGCCAGCAGCTTACTAGCGGGAGTTGGCGGTGAGCAGTTCTTC.

This clone appeared once. The chain uses TRBV29-1 and TRBJ2-6; possibly TRBD1 for D (5 bases). CDR3 length: 17 amino acids. The V end lost 4 bases, the J end lost 0 bases, and 16 bases lay between the germline ends. CDR1 SQVTM and CDR2 ANQGSEA come from the germline V gene. This chain's CDR3 is CSVAGWQGSSGANVLTF. CDR3 in DNA: TGCAGCGTTGCTGGTTGGCAGGGTTCCTCTGGGGCCAACGTCCTGACTTTC.

The chain has TRBV5-1 and TRBJ2-3; maybe TRBD1 (6 bases). CDR1 is SGHRS and CDR2 is YFSETQ in the germline V gene. This CDR3 is 15 amino acids long. The germline V and J ends were trimmed by 5 bases and 0 bases, with 13 bases remaining between them. This CDR3 is CASRFQGLSTDTQYF. Here the CDR3 DNA reads TGCGCCAGCAGATTCCAGGGGCTTAGCACAGATACGCAGTATTTT.

Only a few counts were recorded for this clone. V gene TRBV6-5 combines with J gene TRBJ2-2; D might be TRBD2 (5 bases). CDR3 length: 14 amino acids. Germline assignment: CDR1 MNHEY and CDR2 SVGAGI. With 7 bases removed from V and 4 bases from J, the gap between germline ends came to 13 bases. The CDR3 DNA follows: TGTGCCAGCACAAAACCGGCGGGCACCGGGGAGCTGTTTTTT. Amino acids: CASTKPAGTGELFF.

CDR3 loop: CASSGTGATNQPQHF. The DNA for the CDR3 is TGTGCCAGCAGCGGGACAGGGGCCACGAATCAGCCCCAGCATTTT. The genes are TRBV6-2 or TRBV6-3 and TRBJ1-5; 10 nucleotides align to TRBD1. The V and J ends lost 6 bases and 4 bases, in that order; junction bases with no gene match: 6. Germline lookup yields CDR1 MNHEY and CDR2 SVGEGT. This CDR3 comprises 15 residues.

The rearrangement joins TRBV7-9 to TRBJ2-7, with 8 bases aligning to TRBD2. This CDR3 comprises 16 residues. The V and J ends lost 0 bases and 2 bases, in that order; junction bases with no gene match: 6. Germline CDR1 reads SEHNR; CDR2 reads FQNEAQ (reference sequence). The CDR3 protein is CASSLASGGAPYEQYF. In DNA, the CDR3 is TGTGCCAGCAGCTTAGCGTCGGGAGGGGCCCCCTACGAGCAGTACTTC.